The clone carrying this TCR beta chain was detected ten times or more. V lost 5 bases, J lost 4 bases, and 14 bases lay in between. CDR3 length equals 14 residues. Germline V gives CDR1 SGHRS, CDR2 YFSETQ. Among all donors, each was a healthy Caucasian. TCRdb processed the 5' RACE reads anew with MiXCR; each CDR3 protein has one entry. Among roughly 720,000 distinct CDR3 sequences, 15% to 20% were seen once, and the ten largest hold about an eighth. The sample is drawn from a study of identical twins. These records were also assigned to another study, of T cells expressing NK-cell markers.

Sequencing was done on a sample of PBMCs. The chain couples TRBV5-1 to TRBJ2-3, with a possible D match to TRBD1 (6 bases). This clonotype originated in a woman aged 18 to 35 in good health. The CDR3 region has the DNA TGCGCCAGCAGAACTCGACAGGCGGCAGATACGCAGTATTTT. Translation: CASRTRQAADTQYF.